The next 7 T cell receptor beta chains were all read from a single sample in a study of blood T cell repertoires in COVID-19. Clones were sequenced by immunoSEQ multiplex PCR, and TCRdb holds only the in-frame ones, with some missing. The sample lists roughly 200,000 clones, roughly 80% seen once, with less than 9.5% in the top ten. Material for sequencing was peripheral blood. The source of these receptors is an elderly woman with COVID-19, enrolled during active disease.

V and J are TRBV6-6 and TRBJ1-4; TRBD1 aligns across 8 bases. The length of the CDR3 is 16 residues. The V gene's germline CDR1 is MNHNY and CDR2 SVGAGI (reference sequence). The V segment lost 8 bases and the J segment 0 bases; nucleotides outside the gene matches: 8. The CDR3 reads CASSWTGPATNEKLFF. The CDR3 DNA sequence: TGTGCCAGCTCGTGGACAGGGCCCGCAACTAATGAAAAACTGTTTTTT.

The chain combines TRBV7-2 with TRBJ1-4; no clear D gene. The CDR3 has 13 residues. The germline V gene encodes CDR1 SGHTA and CDR2 FQGNSA. Trimming took 5 bases from V and 7 from J, leaving 11 bases between them. CDR3 loop: CASSPNGREKLFF. As DNA, the CDR3 is TGTGCCAGCAGCCCCAATGGGCGTGAAAAACTGTTTTTT.

The V and J genes are TRBV12-3 or TRBV12-4 and TRBJ1-1, with TRBD1 matching 8 bases. CDR3 length: 13 residues. V lost 6 bases and J lost 4; bases outside the gene matches: 4. The DNA for the CDR3 is TGTGCCAGCAGCGTACAGGGGGGCACTGAAGCTTTCTTT. The encoded protein is CASSVQGGTEAFF.

This clone occurred a few times. V is TRBV28 and J is TRBJ2-5; TRBD1 matches at 8 bases. The CDR3 has 15 residues. V lost 6 bases to trimming and J lost 3 bases; unmatched junction nucleotides: 9. Germline CDR1 MDHEN, CDR2 SYDVKM. This CDR3 is CASSERTGREETQYF. CDR3 in DNA: TGTGCCAGCAGCGAACGGACAGGGCGAGAAGAGACCCAGTACTTC. Combining the CDR3 with reference TRBV28 and TRBJ2-5 gives the whole variable domain DVKVTQSSRYLVKRTGEKVFLECVQDMDHENMFWYRQDPGLGLRLIYFSYDVKMKEKGDIPEGYSVSREKKERFSLILESASTNQTSMYLCASSERTGREETQYFGPGTRLLVL.

The rearrangement joins TRBV20-1 to TRBJ1-2, with D hard to call. This CDR3 contains 9 residues. V lost 6 bases and J 8 bases, leaving 7 bases between the germline ends. Germline assignment: CDR1 DFQATT and CDR2 SNEGSKA (reference sequence). CDR3: CSAVEGYTF. CDR3 coding DNA: TGCAGTGCCGTTGAGGGCTACACCTTC.

The J gene is TRBJ2-5, the V gene TRBV25-1; possible D gene TRBD1, 5 bases. Trimming pared 0 bases from V and 4 bases from J, leaving 12 bases between. The length of the CDR3 is 15 residues. Germline V gene sequence: CDR1 MGHDK, CDR2 SYGVNS. CDR3 nucleotides: TGTGCCAGCAGTGAATATGGCAGGGTAGCAGAGACCCAGTACTTC. Translated, it gives CASSEYGRVAETQYF.

The gene calls are TRBV12-5 and TRBJ1-3; D ambiguous. Trimming took 0 bases from V and 0 from J, leaving 9 bases between them. CDR3 length: 16 amino acids. Germline assignment: CDR1 LGHNT and CDR2 FRNRAP. This CDR3 reads CASGLVVGSSGNTIYF. The DNA of the CDR3 is TGTGCTAGTGGTTTGGTAGTCGGGAGCTCTGGAAACACCATATATTTT.